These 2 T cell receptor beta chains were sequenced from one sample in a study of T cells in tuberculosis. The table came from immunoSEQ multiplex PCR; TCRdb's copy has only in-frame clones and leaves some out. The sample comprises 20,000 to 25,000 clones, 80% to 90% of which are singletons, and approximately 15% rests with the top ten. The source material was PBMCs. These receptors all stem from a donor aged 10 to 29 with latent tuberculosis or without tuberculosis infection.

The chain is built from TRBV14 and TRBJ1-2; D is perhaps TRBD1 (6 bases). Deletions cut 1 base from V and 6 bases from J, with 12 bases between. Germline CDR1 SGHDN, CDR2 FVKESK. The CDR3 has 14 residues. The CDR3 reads CASSQASGVNGYTF. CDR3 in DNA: TGTGCCAGCAGCCAAGCGTCAGGGGTAAATGGCTACACCTTC.

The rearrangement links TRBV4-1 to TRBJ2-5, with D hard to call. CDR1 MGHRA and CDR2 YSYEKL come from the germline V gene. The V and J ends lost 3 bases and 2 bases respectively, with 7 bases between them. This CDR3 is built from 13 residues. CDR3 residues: CASSQGRQETQYF. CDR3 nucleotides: TGCGCCAGCAGCCAGGGCAGGCAAGAGACCCAGTACTTC.